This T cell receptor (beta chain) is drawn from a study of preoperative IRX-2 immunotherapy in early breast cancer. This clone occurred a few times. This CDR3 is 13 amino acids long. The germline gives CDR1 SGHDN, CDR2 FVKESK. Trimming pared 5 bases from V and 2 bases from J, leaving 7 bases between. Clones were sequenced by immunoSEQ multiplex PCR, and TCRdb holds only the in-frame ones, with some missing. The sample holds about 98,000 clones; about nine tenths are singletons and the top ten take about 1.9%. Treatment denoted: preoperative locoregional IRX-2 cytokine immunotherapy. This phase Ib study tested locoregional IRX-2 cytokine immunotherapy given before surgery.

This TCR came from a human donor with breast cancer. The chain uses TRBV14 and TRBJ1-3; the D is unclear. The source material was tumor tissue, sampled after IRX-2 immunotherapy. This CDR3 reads CASSASPGNTIYF. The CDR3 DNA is TGTGCCAGCAGCGCATCTCCTGGAAACACCATATATTTT. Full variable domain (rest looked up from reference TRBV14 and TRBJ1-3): EAGVTQFPSHSVIEKGQTVTLRCDPISGHDNLYWYRRVMGKEIKFLLHFVKESKQDESGMPNNRFLAERTGGTYSTLKVQPAELEDSGVYFCASSASPGNTIYFGEGSWLTVV.